A selection of T cell receptor beta chains follows, all from one sample in a study of vaccination and CD4 T cells after COVID-19. TCRdb reanalysed the PCR reads using MiXCR and keeps one entry per CDR3 protein. This sample has around 15,000 distinct CDR3 sequences, with 40% to 50% found just once. Which antigens these TCRs recognize remains unknown. The sequences come from CD4+ T cells from blood, cultured in vitro, collected about 7 months after SARS-CoV-2 vaccination. Source of these receptors: a human donor who had recovered from COVID-19. Each CDR3 is given with its conserved first and last residue. Fields, in order: D gene, J gene, V gene, CDR3 protein. D genes are given only for firm matches.

NA TRBJ2-5 TRBV6-1 CASSEGIGRETQYF
NA TRBJ2-7 TRBV5-4 CASSLGQANEQYF
TRBD2 TRBJ2-7 TRBV6-1 CASTPRGGSSYEQYF
NA TRBJ2-5 TRBV20-1 CSARRRDSRETQYF
TRBD1 TRBJ1-4 TRBV7-3 CASSVGQGEKLFF
TRBD1 TRBJ1-2 TRBV6-1 CASRHRGPDGYTF
TRBD1 TRBJ1-6 TRBV30 CAWSVGRQGSPLHF
TRBD2 TRBJ2-7 TRBV20-1 CSARGLAGSSYEQYF
TRBD2 TRBJ2-7 TRBV10-3 CATLFSWTSGTENEQYF
TRBD1 TRBJ1-5 TRBV15 CATSRDPGGSNQPQHF
TRBD1 TRBJ1-1 TRBV7-6 CASSSNRGQTEAFF
NA TRBJ1-2 TRBV6-1 CASSEAIRVYGYTF
TRBD2 TRBJ2-7 TRBV20-1 CSARKGLAVYEQYF
TRBD1 TRBJ1-1 TRBV6-6 CASTNQGGRNTEAFF
NA TRBJ1-1 TRBV7-3 CASSLNRNTEAFF
TRBD1 TRBJ1-2 TRBV27 CASSPTRRGLGYTF
TRBD2 TRBJ2-5 TRBV7-2 CASSPLSSGPQETQYF
NA TRBJ1-1 TRBV7-3 CASSFGTTGTEAFF
NA TRBJ2-5 TRBV7-2 CASSRSLAVETQYF
TRBD2 TRBJ2-5 TRBV6-1 CASSEGGGVKTQYF
TRBD1 TRBJ1-5 TRBV6-1 CASSPTGEVQPQHF
TRBD1 TRBJ2-7 TRBV18 CASSPGTGERYEQYF
NA TRBJ2-5 TRBV20-1 CSARSGVRGKTQYF
NA TRBJ1-2 TRBV28 CASSFPPGLGGYTF
NA TRBJ1-6 TRBV19 CASSASAGHSPLHF
TRBD1 TRBJ1-1 TRBV5-8 CASSSRQGRAEAFF
TRBD2 TRBJ2-7 TRBV6-1 CASSPRTSGSIKQYF
NA TRBJ2-1 TRBV7-8 CASRAGTLSGEQFF
TRBD2 TRBJ2-5 TRBV15 CATSGDYTQETQYF
NA TRBJ1-2 TRBV6-1 CASSVLDSSNYGYTF
NA TRBJ2-6 TRBV10-1 CASSESWVSGANVLTF
NA TRBJ2-7 TRBV6-5 CASSYYGGTTYEQYF
TRBD2 TRBJ2-7 TRBV2 CASRQASGGAYEQYF
NA TRBJ1-2 TRBV6-1 CASSPQSAVYGYTF
NA TRBJ1-3 TRBV20-1 CSASHSASSSGNTIYF
NA TRBJ1-6 TRBV7-2 CASSLEGRGYNSPLHF
NA TRBJ1-1 TRBV28 CASSLIGASSTEAFF
NA TRBJ1-2 TRBV20-1 CSASGQGHLGGYTF
NA TRBJ2-6 TRBV7-3 CASSLLGPSGANVLTF
TRBD2 TRBJ2-5 TRBV7-3 CASSLISGGPRETQYF
NA TRBJ2-5 TRBV7-2 CASSLVARAAQETQYF
NA TRBJ2-3 TRBV7-2 CASSLAIRGGSSTDTQYF
NA TRBJ1-1 TRBV19 CASTPRVNTEAFF
TRBD1 TRBJ1-1 TRBV11-3 CASSLGDRVTEAFF
NA TRBJ1-1 TRBV2 CASSDGIMNTEAFF
TRBD2 TRBJ2-3 TRBV7-2 CASSLGQAGRYPDTQYF
NA TRBJ2-5 TRBV6-1 CASPKQTQYF
NA TRBJ2-2 TRBV28 CASSLGRKPRRTGELFF
NA TRBJ1-1 TRBV4-2 CASSLGGADNTEAFF
TRBD2 TRBJ2-1 TRBV7-6 CASSPLNGRAYNEQFF
TRBD2 TRBJ2-1 TRBV7-2 CASRSTLAGGPYNEQFF
NA TRBJ1-1 TRBV5-1 CASSLRRGSMNTEAFF
TRBD1 TRBJ1-2 TRBV5-1 CASTTGQGEGYTF
NA TRBJ1-2 TRBV20-1 CNARDQWVNGYTF
NA TRBJ2-7 TRBV6-1 CASSDTGRTYEQYF